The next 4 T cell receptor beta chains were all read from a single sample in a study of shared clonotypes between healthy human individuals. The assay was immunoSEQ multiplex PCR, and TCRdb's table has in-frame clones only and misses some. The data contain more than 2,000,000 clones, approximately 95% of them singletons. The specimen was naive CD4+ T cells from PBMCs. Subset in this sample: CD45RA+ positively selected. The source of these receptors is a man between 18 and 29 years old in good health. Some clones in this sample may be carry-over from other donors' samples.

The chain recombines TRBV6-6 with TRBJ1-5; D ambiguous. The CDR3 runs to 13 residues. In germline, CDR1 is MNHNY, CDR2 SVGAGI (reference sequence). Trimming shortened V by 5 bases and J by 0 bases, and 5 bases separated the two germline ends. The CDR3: CASSTVSNQPQHF. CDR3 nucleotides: TGTGCCAGCAGTACCGTTAGCAATCAGCCCCAGCATTTT.

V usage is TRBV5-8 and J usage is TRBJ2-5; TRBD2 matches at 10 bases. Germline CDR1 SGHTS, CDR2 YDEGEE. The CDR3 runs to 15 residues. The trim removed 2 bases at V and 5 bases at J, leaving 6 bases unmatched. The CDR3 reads CASSFTGTSVETQYF. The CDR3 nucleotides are TGTGCCAGCAGCTTTACCGGGACTAGCGTCGAGACCCAGTACTTC.

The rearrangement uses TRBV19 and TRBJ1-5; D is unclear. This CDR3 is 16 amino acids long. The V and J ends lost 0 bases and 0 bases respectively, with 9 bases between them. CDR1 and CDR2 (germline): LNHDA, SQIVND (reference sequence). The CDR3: CASSIDPRHSNQPQHF. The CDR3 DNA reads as TGTGCCAGTAGTATAGATCCGAGACATAGCAATCAGCCCCAGCATTTT.

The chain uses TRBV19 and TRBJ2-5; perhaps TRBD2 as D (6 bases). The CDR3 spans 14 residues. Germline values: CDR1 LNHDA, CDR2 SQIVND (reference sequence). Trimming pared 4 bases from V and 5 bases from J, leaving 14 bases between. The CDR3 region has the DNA TGTGCCAGTAGTACTAAGACTAGGAGGGAGACCCAGTACTTC. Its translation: CASSTKTRRETQYF.